This TCR beta chain was sequenced in a study of post-analysis software for immune sequencing data. Overall study: Recorded subtypes: relapsing-remitting, secondary progressive, progressive-relapsing; some patients unannotated. General study points: Controls had lower frequencies than patients of five or six TRBV segments, which included TRBV5-6, TRBV5-1 and TRBV20-1. F measure showed strong co-clustering of same-batch samples.

Unique molecular identifiers were built into the TCR beta cDNA libraries. The yield from roughly 1 to 10 million T cells was roughly 500,000 cDNA molecules in total. TCRdb used MiXCR to reprocess the PCR reads, holding one entry per CDR3 protein. The data contain approximately 440,000 distinct CDR3 sequences, less than 45% of them singletons. Concerning this clonotype: Its antigen remains unidentified.

This CDR3 spans 15 amino acids. Germline assignment: CDR1 MNHNS and CDR2 SASEGT. V shed 6 bases and J 1 base; nucleotides not matched to a gene: 8. The clonotype originates from a girl aged 5 to 17 with multiple sclerosis. Sample: blood. This chain connects TRBV6-1 to TRBJ2-7, with TRBD1 matching 8 bases. The CDR3 reads CASRSGQATSYEQYF. In nucleotides, the CDR3 is TGTGCCAGCAGGTCGGGACAGGCCACGTCCTACGAGCAGTACTTC.